This T cell receptor beta chain was sequenced in a study of blood T cell repertoires in COVID-19. Whole-study context: Samples came from the United States, Italy and Spain, spanning acute and convalescent COVID-19.

TCRdb's table, derived via immunoSEQ multiplex PCR, lists solely in-frame clones and lacks some. The table records about 74,000 clones, roughly 79% of them present only once. The CDR3 is 15 residues long. Trimming left V 2 bases short and J 1 base short, with 11 bases between. Looked up from germline, CDR1 is SGHRS and CDR2 is YFSETQ. The sample consisted of peripheral blood. The V call is TRBV5-1, the J call TRBJ2-3, with a tentative D call TRBD1 (6 bases). The clonotype comes from a man in his sixties or seventies with acute or convalescent COVID-19. This chain's CDR3 is CASSFQGGGTDTQYF. CDR3 nucleotide sequence: TGCGCCAGCAGCTTCCAAGGGGGAGGCACAGATACGCAGTATTTT.